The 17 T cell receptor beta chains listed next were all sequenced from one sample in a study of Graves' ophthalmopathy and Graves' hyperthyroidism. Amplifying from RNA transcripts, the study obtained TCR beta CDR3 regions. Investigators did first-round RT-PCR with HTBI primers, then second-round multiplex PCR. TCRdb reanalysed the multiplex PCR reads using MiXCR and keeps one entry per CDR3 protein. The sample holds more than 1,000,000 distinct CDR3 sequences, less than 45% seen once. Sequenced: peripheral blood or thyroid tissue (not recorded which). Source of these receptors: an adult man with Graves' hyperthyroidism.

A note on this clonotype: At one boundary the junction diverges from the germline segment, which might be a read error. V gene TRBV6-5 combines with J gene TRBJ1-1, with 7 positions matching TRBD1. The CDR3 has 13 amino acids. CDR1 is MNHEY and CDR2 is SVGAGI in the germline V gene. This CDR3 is CASRYRGETEALF. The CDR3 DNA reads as TGTGCCAGCCGGTACAGGGGCGAGACTGAAGCTCTCTTT.

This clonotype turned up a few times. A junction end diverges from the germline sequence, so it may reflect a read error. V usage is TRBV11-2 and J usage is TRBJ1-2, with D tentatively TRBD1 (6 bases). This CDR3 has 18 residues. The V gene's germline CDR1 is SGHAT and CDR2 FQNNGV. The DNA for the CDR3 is TGCGCCAGCAGCCAAGATTCGGGGGGCGGCTCCACTAACTATGGCTACACCTTC. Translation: CASSQDSGGGSTNYGYTF.

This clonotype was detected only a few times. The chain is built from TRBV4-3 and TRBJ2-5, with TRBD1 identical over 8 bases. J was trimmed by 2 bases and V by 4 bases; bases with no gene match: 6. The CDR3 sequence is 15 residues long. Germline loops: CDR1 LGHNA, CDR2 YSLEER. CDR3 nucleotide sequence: TGCGCCAGCAGCCTCTGGACAGGGCAACAAGAGACCCAGTACTTC. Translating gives CASSLWTGQQETQYF.

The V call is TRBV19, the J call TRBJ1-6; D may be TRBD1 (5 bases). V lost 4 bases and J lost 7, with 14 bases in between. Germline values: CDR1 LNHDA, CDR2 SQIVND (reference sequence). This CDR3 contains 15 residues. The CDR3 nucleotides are TGTGCCAGTAGTACCTCAGGGACGGTAAATTCACCCCTCCACTTT. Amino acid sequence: CASSTSGTVNSPLHF.

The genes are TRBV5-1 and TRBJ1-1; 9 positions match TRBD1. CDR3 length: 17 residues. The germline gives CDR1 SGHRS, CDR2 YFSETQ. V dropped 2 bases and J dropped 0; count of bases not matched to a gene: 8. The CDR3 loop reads CASSLDGTGTLNTEAFF. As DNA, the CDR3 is TGCGCCAGCAGCTTAGACGGGACAGGGACTCTGAACACTGAAGCTTTCTTT.

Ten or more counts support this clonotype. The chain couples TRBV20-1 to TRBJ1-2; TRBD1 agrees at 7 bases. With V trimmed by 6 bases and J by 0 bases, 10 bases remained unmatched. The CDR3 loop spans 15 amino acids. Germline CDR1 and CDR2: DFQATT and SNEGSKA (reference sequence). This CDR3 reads CSATDRALSNYGYTF. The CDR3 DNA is TGCAGTGCCACCGACAGGGCGCTCTCTAACTATGGCTACACCTTC.

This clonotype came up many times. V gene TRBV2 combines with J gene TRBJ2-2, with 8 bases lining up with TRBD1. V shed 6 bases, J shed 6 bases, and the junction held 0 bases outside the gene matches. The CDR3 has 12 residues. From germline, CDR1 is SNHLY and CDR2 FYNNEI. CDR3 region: CASRTGAGELFF. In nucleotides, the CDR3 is TGTGCCAGCAGGACAGGGGCCGGGGAGCTGTTTTTT.

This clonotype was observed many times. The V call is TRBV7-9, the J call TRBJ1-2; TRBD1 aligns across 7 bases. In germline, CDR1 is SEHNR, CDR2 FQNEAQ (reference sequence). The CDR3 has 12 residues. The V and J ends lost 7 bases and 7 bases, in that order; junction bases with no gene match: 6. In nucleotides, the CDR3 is TGTGCCAGCACCGACAGGGTTGGTGGCTACACCTTC. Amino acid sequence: CASTDRVGGYTF.

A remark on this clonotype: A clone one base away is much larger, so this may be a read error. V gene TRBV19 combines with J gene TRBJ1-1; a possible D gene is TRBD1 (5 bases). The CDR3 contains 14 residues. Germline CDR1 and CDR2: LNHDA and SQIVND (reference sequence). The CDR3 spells CVSSRAGGYTEAFF. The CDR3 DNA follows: TGTGTCAGTAGTCGGGCTGGGGGTTACACTGAAGCTTTCTTT.

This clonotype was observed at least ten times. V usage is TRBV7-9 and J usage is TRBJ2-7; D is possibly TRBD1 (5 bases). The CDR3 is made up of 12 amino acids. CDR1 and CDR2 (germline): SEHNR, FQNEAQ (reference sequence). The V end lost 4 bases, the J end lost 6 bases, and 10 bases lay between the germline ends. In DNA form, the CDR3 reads TGTGCCAGCAGCTCAGTAGGGGCCGAGCAGTACTTC. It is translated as CASSSVGAEQYF.

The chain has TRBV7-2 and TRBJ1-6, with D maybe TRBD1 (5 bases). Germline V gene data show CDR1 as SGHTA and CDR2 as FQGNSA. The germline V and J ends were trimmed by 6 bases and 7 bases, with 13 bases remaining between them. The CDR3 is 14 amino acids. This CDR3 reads CASRSGTANSPLHF. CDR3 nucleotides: TGTGCCAGCAGGTCTGGGACGGCAAATTCACCCCTCCACTTT.

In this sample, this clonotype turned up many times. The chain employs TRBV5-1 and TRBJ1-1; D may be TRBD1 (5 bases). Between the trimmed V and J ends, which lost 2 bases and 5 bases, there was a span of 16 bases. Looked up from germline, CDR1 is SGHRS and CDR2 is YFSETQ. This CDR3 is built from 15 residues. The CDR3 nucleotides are TGCGCCAGCAGCTTTGGGGGTCTGTCTGGGACTGAAGCTTTCTTT. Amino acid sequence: CASSFGGLSGTEAFF.

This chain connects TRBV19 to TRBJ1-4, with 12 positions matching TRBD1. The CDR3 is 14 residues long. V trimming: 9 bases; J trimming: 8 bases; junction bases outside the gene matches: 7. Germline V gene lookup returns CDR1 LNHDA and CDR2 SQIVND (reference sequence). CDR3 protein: CASGPGTGGEKLFF. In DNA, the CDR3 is TGTGCCAGCGGCCCCGGGACAGGGGGCGAAAAACTGTTTTTT.

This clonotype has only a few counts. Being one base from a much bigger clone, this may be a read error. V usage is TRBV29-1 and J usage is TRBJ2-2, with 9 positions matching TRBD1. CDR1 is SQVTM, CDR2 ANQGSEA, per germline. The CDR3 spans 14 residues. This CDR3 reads CSASGQGNTGELLF. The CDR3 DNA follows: TGCAGCGCCTCAGGACAGGGGAACACCGGGGAGCTGCTTTTT.

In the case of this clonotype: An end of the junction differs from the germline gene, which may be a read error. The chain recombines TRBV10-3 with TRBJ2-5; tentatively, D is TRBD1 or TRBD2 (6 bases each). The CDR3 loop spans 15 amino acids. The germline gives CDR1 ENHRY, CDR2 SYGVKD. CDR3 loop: CASSVGIGGLETQYF. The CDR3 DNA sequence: TGTGCCAGCAGTGTGGGGATAGGGGGGCTTGAGACCCAGTACTTC.

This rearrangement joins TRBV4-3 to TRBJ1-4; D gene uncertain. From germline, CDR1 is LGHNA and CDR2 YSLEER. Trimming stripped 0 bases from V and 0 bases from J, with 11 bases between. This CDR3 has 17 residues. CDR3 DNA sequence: TGCGCCAGCAGCCAAGATCTTAACATTGCAACTAATGAAAAACTGTTTTTT. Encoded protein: CASSQDLNIATNEKLFF.

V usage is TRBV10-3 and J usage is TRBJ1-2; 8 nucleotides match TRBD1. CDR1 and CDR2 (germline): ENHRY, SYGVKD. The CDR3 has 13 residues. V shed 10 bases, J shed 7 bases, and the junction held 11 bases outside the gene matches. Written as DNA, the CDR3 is TGTGCCAGCAAAGGACAGGGAGCCTTTGGCTACACCTTC. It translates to CASKGQGAFGYTF.